Below are 24 T cell receptor beta chains sequenced from a single sample in a study of cytomegalovirus exposure and HLA in healthy donors. Use of 60 Vbeta and 13 Jbeta primers characterized the PCR. Only in-frame clones appear in the TCRdb table, and some are missing; sequencing was by immunoSEQ multiplex PCR. The profile shows under 120,000 clones, 70% of them singletons. Sequencing used PBMCs. The receptors were sampled from a man aged 40-49 years in good health and CMV-seropositive.

The CDR3: CAWSPGSNQPQHF. The CDR3 region has the DNA TGTGCCTGGAGTCCGGGAAGCAATCAGCCCCAGCATTTT. The chain uses TRBV30 and TRBJ1-5; D is unclear. Germline CDR1 GTSNPN, CDR2 SVGIG (reference sequence). The CDR3 covers 13 residues. V was trimmed by 2 bases and J by 1 base, leaving 6 bases between them.

V usage is TRBV7-3 and J usage is TRBJ2-1; D is unclear. V lost 6 bases to trimming and J lost 5 bases, with 11 bases between them. This CDR3 region has 13 residues. The germline V gene has CDR1 SGHTA and CDR2 FQGTGA. The CDR3 nucleotides read TGTGCCAGCAGTCCAGGTGCCGACAATGAGCAGTTCTTC. Protein: CASSPGADNEQFF.

This clone occurred a few times. V gene TRBV30 combines with J gene TRBJ2-3, with D perhaps TRBD1 (6 bases). From germline, CDR1 is GTSNPN and CDR2 SVGIG (reference sequence). Trimming shortened V by 5 bases and J by 6 bases, and 9 bases separated the two germline ends. The CDR3 runs to 11 residues. The CDR3 reads CAWGGPDTQYF. The CDR3 region has the DNA TGTGCCTGGGGGGGCCCTGATACGCAGTATTTT.

This rearrangement joins TRBV6-1 to TRBJ2-7, with TRBD1 matching over 10 bases. V dropped 7 bases and J dropped 4; count of bases not matched to a gene: 7. CDR3 length: 14 residues. Germline loops: CDR1 MNHNS, CDR2 SASEGT. CDR3 bases: TGTGCCAGCAAACAAGGACAGGGGGTATACGAGCAGTACGTC. Amino acids: CASKQGQGVYEQYV.

The chain recombines TRBV27 with TRBJ2-5, with TRBD1 identical over 12 bases. V was pared by 3 bases and J by 9 bases, with 5 bases of the junction left unmatched. CDR3 length: 14 residues. Germline V lookup: CDR1 MNHEY, CDR2 SMNVEV (reference sequence). CDR3 nucleotides: TGTGCCAGCAGTTTCGGGACAGGGGGCGATGCCCAGTACTTC. Encoded protein: CASSFGTGGDAQYF.

The table lists this clone with a count of one. At one boundary the junction diverges from the germline segment, which might be a read error. The chain couples TRBV7-8 to TRBJ2-3; TRBD2 aligns across 10 bases. Germline V gene lookup returns CDR1 SGHVS and CDR2 FQNEAQ. The CDR3 runs to 14 residues. The CDR3 bases are TGTGCCAGCAGCCTAGCGGGAGCCACAGATACGCAGTATTTT. Residues: CASSLAGATDTQYF.

The chain links TRBV27 to TRBJ2-1; a weak D match, TRBD2 (6 bases). The CDR3 consists of 15 residues. V was pared by 5 bases and J by 0 bases, with 11 bases between. CDR1 and CDR2 (germline): MNHEY, SMNVEV (reference sequence). The CDR3 coding sequence is TGTGCCAGCAGTCCGGACGGGAGCTCCTACAATGAGCAGTTCTTC. Translating gives CASSPDGSSYNEQFF.

In its sample, this clone was seen a few times. V is TRBV6-1 and J is TRBJ1-5, with D perhaps matching TRBD1 (5 bases). Germline assignment: CDR1 MNHNS and CDR2 SASEGT. The CDR3 has 15 residues. V lost 11 bases, J lost 0 bases, and 17 bases lay in between. CDR3: CAAAWGLFSNQPQHF. For the CDR3, the DNA is TGTGCCGCCGCATGGGGACTCTTTAGCAATCAGCCCCAGCATTTT.

This sequence joins TRBV28 and TRBJ1-5; TRBD1 matches at 7 bases. The CDR3 consists of 15 residues. J was trimmed by 6 bases and V by 1 base; bases with no gene match: 6. Germline CDR1 MDHEN, CDR2 SYDVKM. The CDR3 DNA reads as TGTGCCAGCAGTTTATCAGGGCAGGGGGGTCAGCCCCAGCATTTT. Translation gives CASSLSGQGGQPQHF.

This sequence joins TRBV10-2 and TRBJ1-5, with a possible D match to TRBD1 (5 bases). The CDR3 contains 15 residues. Trimming took off 4 bases at V and 3 bases at J, with 13 bases between the two ends. In germline, CDR1 is WSHSY, CDR2 SAAADI. CDR3 nucleotides: TGCGCCAGCAGTGCGCTGGGGGGGAACAATCAGCCCCAGCATTTT. Amino acid sequence: CASSALGGNNQPQHF.

The chain has TRBV7-8 and TRBJ2-3; D not certain. Germline CDR1 and CDR2: SGHVS and FQNEAQ. Between the trimmed V and J ends, which lost 5 bases and 0 bases, there was a span of 12 bases. The CDR3 has 15 residues. The CDR3 DNA is TGTGCCAGCAGCAGCCGGAGTTGGAGCACAGATACGCAGTATTTT. Amino acids: CASSSRSWSTDTQYF.

The rearrangement joins TRBV5-4 to TRBJ1-5; weak D call: TRBD1 (6 bases). The CDR3 runs 16 residues. The V gene lost 4 bases and the J gene lost 0 bases, with 14 bases spanning the gap. Per the germline V gene, CDR1 is SGHNT and CDR2 is YYREEE (reference sequence). The CDR3 region has the DNA TGTGCCAGCAGCCCGAGCCCGACAGGTAGCAATCAGCCCCAGCATTTT. This encodes CASSPSPTGSNQPQHF.

The chain links TRBV6-4 to TRBJ1-2; no firm D call. Looked up from germline, CDR1 is MRHNA and CDR2 is SNTAGT. Trimming shortened V by 5 bases and J by 6 bases, and 16 bases separated the two germline ends. The CDR3 runs 14 residues. The CDR3 nucleotides are TGTGCCAGCAGTTACGGCAGGATGAAGGATGGCTACACCTTC. Translation: CASSYGRMKDGYTF.

This clone has a handful of counts. This sequence joins TRBV30 and TRBJ1-5; D unresolved. This CDR3 spans 12 amino acids. The V end lost 3 bases, the J end lost 4 bases, and 7 bases lay between the germline ends. Germline-derived CDR1 and CDR2 are GTSNPN and SVGIG (reference sequence). CDR3 bases: TGTGCCTGGAGGGCAGGTAATCAGCCCCAGCATTTT. This translates into CAWRAGNQPQHF.

This clone was detected once. The chain uses TRBV14 and TRBJ2-7, with no clear D. In germline, CDR1 is SGHDN, CDR2 FVKESK. There are 12 residues in the CDR3. Trimming shortened V by 1 base and J by 4 bases, and 5 bases separated the two germline ends. The CDR3 here is CASSQVGYEQYF. The CDR3 coding sequence is TGTGCCAGCAGCCAAGTCGGTTACGAGCAGTACTTC.

The chain joins TRBV16 to TRBJ1-3, with 8 nucleotides matching TRBD1. The germline gives CDR1 KGHSY, CDR2 FQNENV. The CDR3 length is 15 residues. After removal of 2 bases from V and 8 bases from J, the junction contained 8 bases not matched to a gene. The CDR3 coding sequence is TGTGCCAGCAGCCAACGCTTGACAGGGGTTTACACCATATATTTT. It translates to CASSQRLTGVYTIYF. Filled out from reference TRBV16 and TRBJ1-3, the complete variable domain reads GEEVAQTPKHLVRGEGQKAKLYCAPIKGHSYVFWYQQVLKNEFKFLISFQNENVFDETGMPKERFSAKCLPNSPCSLEIQATKLEDSAVYFCASSQRLTGVYTIYFGEGSWLTVV.

V gene TRBV9 combines with J gene TRBJ1-2, with 8 bases fitting TRBD1. Germline V gene data show CDR1 as SGDLS and CDR2 as YYNGEE. V trimming: 2 bases; J trimming: 6 bases; junction bases outside the gene matches: 3. This CDR3 region has 13 residues. The CDR3 DNA reads TGTGCCAGCAGCGTCTCCAGGGGGCATGGCTACACCTTC. It is translated as CASSVSRGHGYTF.

This clone was seen just once. The chain recombines TRBV5-1 with TRBJ2-7; 8 positions agree with TRBD2. This CDR3 has 14 amino acids. Trimming removed 2 bases from V and 2 bases from J; junction bases left unmatched: 3. Germline V CDR1 and CDR2: SGHRS, YFSETQ. CDR3 in DNA: TGCGCCAGCAGCTTTAGCGGGATCACCTACGAGCAGTACTTC. It yields the protein CASSFSGITYEQYF.

V and J are TRBV10-3 and TRBJ2-3, with 10 bases fitting TRBD1. J lost 4 bases, V lost 4 bases, and 8 bases had no gene match. This CDR3 has 16 residues. Germline V gene lookup returns CDR1 ENHRY and CDR2 SYGVKD. The CDR3 reads CAISGAPGQGPDTQYF. CDR3 nucleotide sequence: TGTGCCATCAGTGGGGCCCCGGGACAGGGGCCAGATACGCAGTATTTT.

The chain joins TRBV9 to TRBJ2-1; D unresolved. The V end was cut by 5 bases, the J end by 0 bases, with 21 bases between. Germline-derived CDR1 and CDR2 are SGDLS and YYNGEE. CDR3 length: 18 amino acids. CDR3 nucleotides: TGTGCCAGCAGTGGTAACCCTTTATCCCTCAGCTCCTACAATGAGCAGTTCTTC. Protein: CASSGNPLSLSSYNEQFF.

The chain recombines TRBV10-3 with TRBJ2-1, with 14 positions matching TRBD2. The CDR3 spans 19 residues. CDR1 ENHRY and CDR2 SYGVKD come from the germline V gene. The ends lost 7 bases at V and 7 bases at J; junction bases unmatched: 18. CDR3 sequence: CAINPGLAGVNATKNEQFF. The CDR3 DNA reads as TGTGCCATCAACCCGGGACTAGCGGGAGTCAATGCCACCAAAAATGAGCAGTTCTTC.

The CDR3 sequence: CASSIDAGMRDEQFF. The CDR3 coding sequence is TGTGCCAGTAGTATAGACGCGGGAATGAGGGATGAGCAGTTCTTC. The gene calls are TRBV19 and TRBJ2-1; D is possibly TRBD2 (6 bases). There are 15 residues in the CDR3. CDR1 is LNHDA, CDR2 SQIVND, per germline (reference sequence). Between the trimmed V and J ends, which lost 0 bases and 8 bases, there was a span of 14 bases.

This clone was seen just once. The genes are TRBV9 and TRBJ1-2, with TRBD1 matching 7 bases. The V and J ends lost 4 bases and 8 bases, in that order; junction bases with no gene match: 5. The CDR3 runs 12 residues. Germline V lookup: CDR1 SGDLS, CDR2 YYNGEE. CDR3 bases: TGTGCCAGCAGCACCAGACAGGGAGGCTACACCTTC. Its protein product is CASSTRQGGYTF.

This chain connects TRBV10-3 to TRBJ2-7; TRBD1 agrees at 8 bases. The CDR3 extends over 16 amino acids. V lost 2 bases, J lost 1 base, and 7 bases stayed unmatched. CDR1 is ENHRY and CDR2 is SYGVKD in the germline V gene. CDR3 nucleotide sequence: TGTGCCATCAGTGAGGACGGGACAGGCGGTTCCTACGAGCAGTACTTC. Translating it yields CAISEDGTGGSYEQYF.